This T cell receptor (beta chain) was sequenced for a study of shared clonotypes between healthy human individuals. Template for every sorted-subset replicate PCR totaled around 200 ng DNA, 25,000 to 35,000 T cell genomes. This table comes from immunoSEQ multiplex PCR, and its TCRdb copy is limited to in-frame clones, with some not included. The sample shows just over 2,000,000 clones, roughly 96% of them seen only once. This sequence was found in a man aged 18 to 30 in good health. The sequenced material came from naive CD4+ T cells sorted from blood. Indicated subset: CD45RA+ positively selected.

The DNA for the CDR3 is TGTGCCAGCAGCTTCCAGGGAGGTCAGCCCCAGCATTTT. The encoded protein is CASSFQGGQPQHF. The chain employs TRBV7-8 and TRBJ1-5, with D possibly matching TRBD1 (5 bases). This CDR3 contains 13 residues. Trimming shortened V by 3 bases and J by 6 bases, and 9 bases separated the two germline ends. CDR1 and CDR2 (germline): SGHVS, FQNEAQ.